A selection of T cell receptor beta chains follows, all from one sample in a study of T cell changes during pregnancy in multiple sclerosis. TCRdb's copy holds only in-frame clones and misses some; the assay was immunoSEQ multiplex PCR. The sample consists of more than 55,000 clones, 85% to 95% of them appearing once. The sample was CD8+ T cells from peripheral blood mononuclear cells, taken in the third trimester of pregnancy. The receptors were sampled from a female donor with multiple sclerosis, enrolled in a pregnancy study. Both conserved end residues are part of each CDR3. The D gene is left open where the match is weak. Size tells how often a clone was seen (once, few, many) or the class of an expanded clone, and some rows leave it out.

V gene	CDR3 length	D gene	J gene	clone size	CDR3 protein	CDR3 DNA
TRBV6-5	13	TRBD2	TRBJ2-3	once	CASKEGLTDTQYF	TGTGCCAGCAAAGAGGGACTAACAGATACGCAGTATTTT
TRBV18	17	-	TRBJ2-1	-	CASSPVVTRRMGNEQFF	TGTGCCAGCTCACCAGTGGTTACTAGGCGAATGGGCAATGAGCAGTTCTTC
TRBV27	14	-	TRBJ1-1	-	CASSLRHPNTEAFF	TGTGCCAGCAGTTTAAGACACCCGAACACTGAAGCTTTCTTT
TRBV7-9	14	TRBD1	TRBJ2-3	-	CASSVYRGADTQYF	TGTGCCAGCAGCGTTTACAGGGGGGCAGATACGCAGTATTTT
TRBV19	14	-	TRBJ1-5	-	CASSIDSVNQPQHF	TGTGCCAGTAGTATAGATTCTGTCAATCAGCCCCAGCATTTT
TRBV4-1	15	TRBD2	TRBJ2-1	-	CASSLVGLGGNEQFF	TGCGCCAGCAGCCTAGTGGGACTAGGGGGCAATGAGCAGTTCTTC
TRBV6-6	14	TRBD2	TRBJ2-7	-	CASSPWTSSYEQYF	TGTGCCAGCAGCCCCTGGACTAGCTCCTACGAGCAGTACTTC
TRBV4-2	16	-	TRBJ2-7	once	CASSPTPGLPLYEQYF	TGTGCCAGCAGCCCTACACCGGGACTCCCGCTCTACGAGCAGTACTTC
TRBV11-2	15	TRBD2	TRBJ2-7	once	CASSLVATSGSPQYF	TGTGCCAGCAGCTTAGTCGCCACTAGCGGGAGTCCGCAGTACTTC
TRBV13	13	-	TRBJ1-1	-	CASSLSGGTEAFF	TGTGCCAGCAGCTTATCGGGAGGGACTGAAGCTTTCTTT
TRBV6-4	15	-	TRBJ2-3	many	CASSDSAGSTDTQYF	TGTGCCAGCAGTGACTCGGCGGGAAGCACAGATACGCAGTATTTT
TRBV10-1	14	TRBD1	TRBJ2-3	-	CASSATGLGDTQYF	TGCGCCAGCAGTGCGACAGGGCTGGGAGATACGCAGTATTTT
TRBV2	16	-	TRBJ1-4	-	CASSEAGAPGWEKLFF	TGTGCCAGCAGTGAAGCGGGGGCCCCGGGGTGGGAAAAACTGTTTTTT
TRBV10-3	16	TRBD2	TRBJ2-4	-	CAISAGLAVAKNIQYF	TGTGCCATCAGTGCCGGACTAGCGGTAGCCAAAAACATTCAGTACTTC
TRBV6-1	13	-	TRBJ2-7	-	CASSEGQPYEQYF	TGTGCCAGCAGTGAAGGACAGCCATACGAGCAGTACTTC
TRBV11-2	15	-	TRBJ2-1	once	CASSLGSTVYNEQFF	TGTGCCAGCAGCTTAGGTTCGACAGTCTACAATGAGCAGTTCTTC
TRBV7-6	15	-	TRBJ2-2	-	CASSLLSSNTGELFF	TGTGCCAGCAGCTTACTGTCTTCGAACACCGGGGAGCTGTTTTTT
TRBV27	16	-	TRBJ2-6	-	CASSSGRLSGANVLTF	TGTGCCAGCAGTTCGGGTAGGCTATCTGGGGCCAACGTCCTGACTTTC